These T cell receptor beta chains were read from a single sample in a study of blood T cell repertoires in COVID-19. TCRdb keeps only in-frame clones here, not all; method: immunoSEQ multiplex PCR. Found here are about 36,000 clones, about 74% of them singletons; the top ten hold roughly 2%. The sample consisted of peripheral blood. The source of these receptors is a man between 60 and 70 years old with active COVID-19. Each CDR3 is given with its conserved first and last residue. D genes are given only for firm matches. Clone size appears in some rows only: once, few, many, or a class for an expanded clone.

CDR3 protein | CDR3 DNA | clone size | V gene | D gene | J gene
CSVVGGTDYEQYF | TGCAGCGTTGTGGGGGGGACCGATTACGAGCAGTACTTC | NA | TRBV29-1 | TRBD2 | TRBJ2-7
CASSPRLARIGYEQYF | TGTGCCAGCAGCCCCCGACTAGCCCGGATAGGGTACGAGCAGTACTTC | NA | TRBV14 | TRBD2 | TRBJ2-7
CATSEGLGHSETQYF | TGTGCCACCAGTGAAGGACTAGGGCATTCAGAGACCCAGTACTTC | NA | TRBV24-1 | TRBD2 | TRBJ2-5
CASSQERLAGGPRTGELFF | TGTGCCAGCAGCCAAGAGAGACTAGCGGGGGGGCCTCGGACCGGGGAGCTGTTTTTT | once | TRBV3-1/TRBV3-2 | TRBD2 | TRBJ2-2
CASITGVDSNQPQHF | TGTGCCAGTATAACAGGGGTGGATAGCAATCAGCCCCAGCATTTT | NA | TRBV19 | TRBD1 | TRBJ1-5
CAWSWGPGLSYEQYF | TGTGCCTGGAGTTGGGGACCGGGACTTTCCTACGAGCAGTACTTC | NA | TRBV30 | NA | TRBJ2-7
CASSPGTGGLNTEAFF | TGTGCCAGCAGCCCCGGGACAGGGGGCCTAAACACTGAAGCTTTCTTT | NA | TRBV28 | TRBD1 | TRBJ1-1
CASNLQGVNSPLHF | TGTGCCAGTAATCTACAGGGGGTTAATTCACCCCTCCACTTT | once | TRBV19 | TRBD1 | TRBJ1-6
CASTFGGSSSKANVLTF | TGCGCCAGCACCTTCGGGGGGAGCTCTTCTAAGGCCAACGTCCTGACTTTC | NA | TRBV5-1 | TRBD2 | TRBJ2-6
CASSEGTASYEQYF | TGTGCCAGCAGTGAAGGGACAGCCTCCTACGAGCAGTACTTC | NA | TRBV6-1 | NA | TRBJ2-7
CASSFSLAGLSYEQYF | TGTGCCAGCAGTTTCTCCCTAGCGGGGCTCTCCTACGAGCAGTACTTC | NA | TRBV28 | TRBD2 | TRBJ2-7
CASSLETGAGETQYF | TGTGCCAGCAGTTTAGAGACAGGGGCTGGGGAGACCCAGTACTTC | once | TRBV28 | TRBD1 | TRBJ2-5
CASSQDPGYFTRPHYGYTF | TGTGCCAGCAGCCAAGATCCGGGATATTTCACGAGACCGCACTATGGCTACACCTTC | few | TRBV14 | NA | TRBJ1-2
CASSHTGGNQPQHF | TGTGCCAGCAGCCATACAGGGGGGAATCAGCCCCAGCATTTT | NA | TRBV3-1/TRBV3-2 | TRBD1 | TRBJ1-5
CASSLAGDYNEQFF | TGTGCCAGCAGCTTAGCGGGGGACTACAATGAGCAGTTCTTC | once | TRBV11-3 | NA | TRBJ2-1
CSVVGQGGTDTQYF | TGCAGCGTGGTCGGGCAGGGGGGCACAGATACGCAGTATTTT | NA | TRBV29-1 | TRBD1 | TRBJ2-3
CASSLEAGGSSHGYEQYF | TGTGCCAGCAGCTTAGAGGCAGGGGGCTCCAGTCACGGCTACGAGCAGTACTTC | NA | TRBV7-6 | TRBD1 | TRBJ2-7
CASSLFDSYGYTF | TGTGCCAGCAGTTTATTTGACAGCTATGGCTACACCTTC | NA | TRBV12-3/TRBV12-4 | NA | TRBJ1-2
CSASYTGVDTGELFF | TGCAGTGCTAGTTACACAGGGGTCGACACCGGGGAGCTGTTTTTT | NA | TRBV20-1 | TRBD1 | TRBJ2-2
CASSFFSGQPQHF | TGTGCCAGCAGTTTCTTTTCGGGGCAGCCCCAGCATTTT | NA | TRBV12-3/TRBV12-4 | NA | TRBJ1-5
CASSQGPDPYEQYF | TGTGCCAGCAGCCAAGGTCCAGATCCCTACGAGCAGTACTTC | few | TRBV3-1/TRBV3-2 | NA | TRBJ2-7
CAWTTGGAAKNIQYF | TGTGCCTGGACCACAGGGGGCGCAGCCAAAAACATTCAGTACTTC | NA | TRBV30 | TRBD1 | TRBJ2-4
CASSSLAGAFTDTQYF | TGTGCCAGCAGCTCCCTAGCGGGGGCCTTCACAGATACGCAGTATTTT | NA | TRBV7-2 | TRBD2 | TRBJ2-3
CASSTRTSGGYIQYF | TGTGCCAGCAGTACCCGGACTAGCGGGGGATACATTCAGTACTTC | NA | TRBV6-2/TRBV6-3 | TRBD2 | TRBJ2-4
CAWDRARIIQETQYF | TGTGCCTGGGACAGGGCCAGAATAATACAAGAGACCCAGTACTTC | NA | TRBV6-5 | TRBD1 | TRBJ2-5
CASSQDLAGQDYEQYF | TGCGCCAGCAGCCAAGATCTGGCGGGACAGGACTACGAGCAGTACTTC | NA | TRBV4-3 | TRBD1 | TRBJ2-7
CASSKGLAGGSFF | TGTGCCAGCAGTAAAGGACTAGCGGGGGGCTCGTTCTTC | NA | TRBV6-6 | TRBD2 | TRBJ2-1
CASSLDRDGWPQHF | TGTGCCAGCTCACTGGACAGGGACGGATGGCCCCAGCATTTT | NA | TRBV18 | TRBD1 | TRBJ1-5
CSVEPREGLYGYTF | TGCAGCGTTGAACCCCGGGAGGGCCTCTATGGCTACACCTTC | NA | TRBV29-1 | NA | TRBJ1-2
CASSRRDSNQETQYF | TGCGCCAGCAGCCGACGGGACTCGAACCAAGAGACCCAGTACTTC | NA | TRBV5-1 | NA | TRBJ2-5